This T cell receptor beta chain originates from a study of Ad26.COV2.S vaccination and SARS-CoV-2 variants. Study information: Intramuscular Ad26.COV2.S doses were given once or twice, 56 days apart.

Overall study results and limits: Spike-specific TCR breadth was greater after Ad26.COV2.S than placebo. Breadth, reportedly substantial, characterized the spike-specific CD8+ and CD4+ T cell responses after vaccination.

With respect to this clone: Its antigen is as yet unknown.

Profiling relied on immunoSEQ multiplex PCR, and the TCRdb table lists in-frame clones only, not all of them. The sample yields 300,000 to 500,000 clones, roughly nine tenths seen once. Trimming took off 5 bases at V and 0 bases at J, with 14 bases between the two ends. CDR3 length equals 15 residues. Per the germline V gene, CDR1 is ENHRY and CDR2 is SYGVKD. Treatment: around 19 received Ad26.COV2.S at low or high dose, single or two shots; about 5 received placebo; per-sample allocation not given. Collection of samples fell on day 63 after the first vaccine or placebo injection. Boston supplied an adult donor aged 18-55 years.

This sequence originates from a person between 18 and 60 years old who received the Ad26.COV2.S COVID-19 vaccine or a placebo. The genes are TRBV10-3 and TRBJ2-7; TRBD1 might be the D (5 bases). Here the sequenced sample was peripheral blood, taken in a trial of Ad26.COV2.S vaccine versus placebo. CDR3 nucleotides: TGTGCCATCAGTAAGGGGTCAGGGTCCTCCTACGAGCAGTACTTC. Translating gives CAISKGSGSSYEQYF.